The subject of this entry is one T cell receptor (beta chain). There are a few counts of this clone. Its recognized antigen is unknown. No much larger clone exists at a distance of one base, and base qualities are not known. This sample was taken from a study of T cell repertoires in Merkel cell carcinoma (dated by TCRdb to between 2018 and 2021). Some background on the complete study: Patients with prior intralesional immunotherapy or systemic immune checkpoint blockade before the biopsy were excluded. A diagnosis of MCPyV-positive Merkel cell carcinoma and successful in vitro expansion of tumor-infiltrating lymphocytes were required for inclusion. MCPyV-specific clonotypes were first defined by tetramer sorting, cloning and paired TCR sequencing of expanded tumor-infiltrating lymphocytes.

What the study reported, not specific to this receptor: No normal tissue biopsies were studied.

The immunoSEQ assay was used for TRB CDR3 sequencing and data processing of tumor genomic DNA. TCRdb retrieved this table from immuneACCESS and kept in-frame rearrangements only. Not all clones are present; in checked studies, unresolved V genes account for under half, and no reason is known for the remainder. This sample gives 12,000 to 15,000 clones in total; over 60% of them show up just once. The leading ten clones occupy roughly a sixth of the sample. Study subjects had biopsy-confirmed Merkel cell carcinoma that was MCPyV-positive, and every subject had positive serum antibodies to T-antigen. Genomic DNA was extracted from about six adjacent 10-micron frozen tumor sections without any cell sorting or culture. Optimal cutting temperature compound was used to freeze tumor biopsy tissue measuring roughly 5 x 5 x 5 mm. In the frozen biopsy, scout sections stained with hematoxylin and eosin confirmed plenty of Merkel cell carcinoma along with infiltrating cells.

CDR3 length: 16 amino acids, cysteine to phenylalanine. Only the CDR3 DNA is retained, 48 bases long and in frame from the first base. CDR1 and CDR2 (SGHTA, FQGNSA) derive from the germline V gene. V gives up 5 bases and J gives up 4 bases, and the segment between their germline ends measures 20 bases. Sequencing was performed on tumor tissue. The TCR originated in an adult with Merkel cell carcinoma. The chain employs TRBV7-2 and TRBJ2-5; TRBD1 could be the D gene, as 7 bases match. The DNA is TGTGCCAGCAGCCCCACCCGACAGGGAGGTCGAGAGACCCAGTACTTC. Translated, this gives CASSPTRQGGRETQYF. The full variable domain, completed from the reference TRBV7-2 and TRBJ2-5 proteins outside the CDR3, reads GAGVSQSPSNKVTEKGKDVELRCDPISGHTALYWYRQSLGQGLEFLIYFQGNSAPDKSGLPSDRFSAERTGGSVSTLTIQRTQQEDSAVYLCASSPTRQGGRETQYFGPGTRLLVL.